The clone carrying this T cell receptor (beta chain) was recorded a few times. These data belong to a study of beta chain features in type 1 diabetes. Study-level information: Healthy donors and patients had similar age, gender and cell yields.

The whole isolated RNA underwent reverse transcription, so sequencing captured expressed TCRB transcripts. This table comes from immunoSEQ multiplex PCR, and its TCRdb copy is limited to in-frame clones, with some not included. The sample comprises around 350,000 clones, roughly 12% of which are singletons, and 0.017% rests with the top ten. V shed 8 bases and J shed 2 bases, with 13 bases lying between them. Germline loops: CDR1 GTSNPN, CDR2 SVGIG (reference sequence). This CDR3 contains 12 residues. The chain uses TRBV30 and TRBJ2-7, with a possible D match to TRBD2 (5 bases). The sequence derives from a man in his late teens or twenties in good health. Sequencing input: naive CD4+ T cells from blood. The DNA of the CDR3 is TGTGCCCTGGAGGTTAGCCCCTACGAGCAGTACTTC. Encoded protein: CALEVSPYEQYF.